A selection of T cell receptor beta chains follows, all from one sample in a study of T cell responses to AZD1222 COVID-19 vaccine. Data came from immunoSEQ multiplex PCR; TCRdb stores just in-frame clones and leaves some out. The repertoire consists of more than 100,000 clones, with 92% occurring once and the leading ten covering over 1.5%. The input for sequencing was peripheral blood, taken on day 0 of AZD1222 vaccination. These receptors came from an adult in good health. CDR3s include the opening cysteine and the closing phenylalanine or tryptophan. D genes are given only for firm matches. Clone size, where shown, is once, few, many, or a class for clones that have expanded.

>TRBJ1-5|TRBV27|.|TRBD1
CASSIAGGSNQPQHF
TGTGCCAGCAGCATCGCAGGGGGTAGCAATCAGCCCCAGCATTTT
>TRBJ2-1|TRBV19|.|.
CASSIGATYNEQFF
TGTGCCAGTAGTATAGGAGCGACATACAATGAGCAGTTCTTC
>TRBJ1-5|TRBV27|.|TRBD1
CASSGGTGENQPQHF
TGTGCCAGCAGTGGGGGGACAGGGGAAAACCAGCCCCAGCATTTT
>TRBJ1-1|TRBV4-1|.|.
CASSQGLMNTEAFF
TGCGCCAGCAGCCAGGGACTGATGAACACTGAAGCTTTCTTT
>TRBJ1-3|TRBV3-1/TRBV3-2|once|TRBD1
CASSLWTGDSGNTIYF
TGTGCCAGCAGCCTTTGGACAGGAGACTCTGGAAACACCATATATTTT
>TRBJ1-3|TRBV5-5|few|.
CASSLEAGASSGNTIYF
TGTGCCAGCAGCTTGGAGGCAGGGGCCAGCTCTGGAAACACCATATATTTT
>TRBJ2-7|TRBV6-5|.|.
CASSRGSYEQYF
TGTGCCAGCAGCCGTGGGAGCTACGAGCAGTACTTC
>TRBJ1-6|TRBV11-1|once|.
CASSLNSNSPLHF
TGTGCCAGCAGCTTGAACTCTAATTCACCCCTCCACTTT
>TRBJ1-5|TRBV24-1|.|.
CATSDLSERGLDNNQPQHF
TGTGCCACCAGTGATTTGTCGGAGAGGGGCCTGGATAACAATCAGCCCCAGCATTTT
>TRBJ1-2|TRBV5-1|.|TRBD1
CASSPLTGGEGGYTF
TGCGCCAGCAGCCCCCTCACAGGGGGCGAAGGTGGCTACACCTTC
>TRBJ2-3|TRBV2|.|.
CASGGGGSTDTQYF
TGTGCCAGCGGGGGTGGCGGGAGCACAGATACGCAGTATTTT
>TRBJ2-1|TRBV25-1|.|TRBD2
CASREASGRADEQFF
TGTGCCAGCCGCGAGGCAAGCGGGAGGGCGGATGAGCAGTTCTTC
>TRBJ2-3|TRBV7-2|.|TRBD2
CASSLGAGLSVMGTQYF
TGTGCCAGCAGCTTGGGAGCGGGACTCTCGGTGATGGGGACGCAGTATTTT
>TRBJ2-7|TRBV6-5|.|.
CASSSSDSSYYEQYF
TGTGCCAGCAGTTCCTCCGACAGTTCTTACTACGAGCAGTACTTC
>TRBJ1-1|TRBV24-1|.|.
CATSDSGLNTEAFF
TGTGCCACCAGTGATTCTGGGTTGAACACTGAAGCTTTCTTT
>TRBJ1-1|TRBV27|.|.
CASSRWASGNTEAFF
TGTGCCAGCAGTCGATGGGCAAGCGGGAACACTGAAGCTTTCTTT
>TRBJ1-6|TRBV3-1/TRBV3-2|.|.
CASSGADPLNSPLHF
TGTGCCAGCTCCGGGGCAGACCCCCTAAATTCACCCCTCCACTTT
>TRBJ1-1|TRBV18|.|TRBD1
CASSSTSQGAENTEAFF
TGTGCCAGCTCATCAACCTCACAGGGGGCAGAGAACACTGAAGCTTTCTTT
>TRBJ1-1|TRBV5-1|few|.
CASSLARPNTEAFF
TGCGCCAGCAGCTTGGCCAGGCCGAACACTGAAGCTTTCTTT
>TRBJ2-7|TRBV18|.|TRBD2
CASSPPGGNPYEQYF
TGTGCCAGCTCACCACCCGGGGGGAACCCCTACGAGCAGTACTTC
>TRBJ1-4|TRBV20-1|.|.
CSAQKEKLFF
TGCAGTGCTCAGAAGGAAAAACTGTTTTTT
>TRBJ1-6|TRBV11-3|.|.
CASSLRSSYNSPLHF
TGTGCCAGCAGCTTAAGGAGCTCCTATAATTCACCCCTCCACTTT
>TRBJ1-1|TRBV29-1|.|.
CSVEAGVNTEAFF
TGCAGCGTTGAGGCAGGGGTAAACACTGAAGCTTTCTTT
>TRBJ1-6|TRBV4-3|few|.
CASSPTVGQPGNSPLHF
TGCGCCAGCAGCCCGACGGTAGGACAGCCGGGGAATTCACCCCTCCACTTT
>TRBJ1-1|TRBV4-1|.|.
CASSQADGNTEAFF
TGCGCCAGCAGCCAAGCGGACGGGAACACTGAAGCTTTCTTT
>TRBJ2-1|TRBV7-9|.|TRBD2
CASSRSSGGLSYNEQFF
TGTGCCAGCAGCCGTTCTAGCGGGGGACTCTCCTACAATGAGCAGTTCTTC
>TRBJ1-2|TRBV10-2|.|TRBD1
CASSDQGAVGYTF
TGCGCCAGCAGTGACCAGGGGGCCGTAGGCTACACCTTC
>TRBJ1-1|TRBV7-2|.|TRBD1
CASSLYRGAEAFF
TGTGCCAGCAGCTTATACAGGGGCGCTGAAGCTTTCTTT
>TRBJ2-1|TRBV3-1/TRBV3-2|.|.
CASSQETYNEQFF
TGTGCCAGCAGCCAAGAAACTTACAATGAGCAGTTCTTC
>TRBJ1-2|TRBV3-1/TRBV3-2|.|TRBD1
CASSFRWTGKGGYTF
TGTGCCAGCAGTTTCCGATGGACAGGGAAGGGCGGCTACACCTTC
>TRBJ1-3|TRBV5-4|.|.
CASSLDSGRSTIYF
TGTGCCAGCAGCTTGGACTCCGGTCGAAGCACCATATATTTT
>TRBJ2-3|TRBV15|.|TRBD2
CATSRLAGGVTDTQYF
TGTGCCACCAGCAGACTAGCGGGAGGGGTAACAGATACGCAGTATTTT
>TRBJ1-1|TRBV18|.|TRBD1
CASSAMGQDMNTEAFF
TGTGCCAGCTCCGCGATGGGACAGGACATGAACACTGAAGCTTTCTTT
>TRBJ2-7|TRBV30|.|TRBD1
CAWSQPGQGAYEQYF
TGTGCCTGGAGTCAACCGGGACAGGGGGCCTACGAGCAGTACTTC
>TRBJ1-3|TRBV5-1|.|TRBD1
CASSQEGQVGNTIYF
TGCGCCAGCAGCCAGGAGGGACAGGTTGGAAACACCATATATTTT